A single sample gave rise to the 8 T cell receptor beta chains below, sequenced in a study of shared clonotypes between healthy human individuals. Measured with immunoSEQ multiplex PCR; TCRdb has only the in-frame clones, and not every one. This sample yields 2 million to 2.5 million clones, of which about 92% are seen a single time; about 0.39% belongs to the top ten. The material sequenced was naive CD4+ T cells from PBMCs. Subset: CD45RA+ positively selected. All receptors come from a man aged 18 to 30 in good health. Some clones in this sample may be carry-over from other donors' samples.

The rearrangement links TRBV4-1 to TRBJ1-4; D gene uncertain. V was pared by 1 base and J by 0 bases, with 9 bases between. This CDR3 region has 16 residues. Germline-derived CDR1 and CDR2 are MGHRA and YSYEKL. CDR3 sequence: CASSQARIATNEKLFF. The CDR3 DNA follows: TGCGCCAGCAGCCAAGCCAGGATCGCAACTAATGAAAAACTGTTTTTT.

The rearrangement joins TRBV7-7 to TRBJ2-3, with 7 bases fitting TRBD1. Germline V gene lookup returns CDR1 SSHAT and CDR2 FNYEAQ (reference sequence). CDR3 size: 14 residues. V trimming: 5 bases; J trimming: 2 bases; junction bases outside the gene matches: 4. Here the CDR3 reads CASSRDSLTDTQYF. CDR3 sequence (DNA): TGTGCCAGCAGCCGGGACAGTCTCACAGATACGCAGTATTTT. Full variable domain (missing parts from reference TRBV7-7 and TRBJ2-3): GAGVSQSPRYKVTKRGQDVTLRCDPISSHATLYWYQQALGQGPEFLTYFNYEAQPDKSGLPSDRFSAERPEGSISTLTIQRTEQRDSAMYRCASSRDSLTDTQYFGPGTRLTVL.

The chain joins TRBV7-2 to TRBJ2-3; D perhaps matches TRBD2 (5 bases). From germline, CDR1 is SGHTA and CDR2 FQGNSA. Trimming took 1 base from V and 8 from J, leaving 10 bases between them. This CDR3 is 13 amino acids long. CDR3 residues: CASSLVMAGTQYF. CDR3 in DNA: TGTGCCAGCAGCTTAGTCATGGCGGGTACGCAGTATTTT.

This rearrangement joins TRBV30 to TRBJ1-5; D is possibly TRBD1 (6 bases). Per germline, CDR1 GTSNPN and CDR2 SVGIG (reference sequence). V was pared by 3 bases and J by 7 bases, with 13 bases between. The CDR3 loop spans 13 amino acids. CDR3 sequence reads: CAWSMGGSQPQHF. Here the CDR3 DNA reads TGTGCCTGGAGCATGGGGGGCAGCCAGCCCCAGCATTTT.

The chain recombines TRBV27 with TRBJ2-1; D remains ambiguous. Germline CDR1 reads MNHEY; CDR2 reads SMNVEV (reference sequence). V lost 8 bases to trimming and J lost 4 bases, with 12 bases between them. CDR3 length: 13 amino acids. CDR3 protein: CASRASLYNEQFF. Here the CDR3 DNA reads TGTGCCAGCCGGGCCTCCCTTTACAATGAGCAGTTCTTC.

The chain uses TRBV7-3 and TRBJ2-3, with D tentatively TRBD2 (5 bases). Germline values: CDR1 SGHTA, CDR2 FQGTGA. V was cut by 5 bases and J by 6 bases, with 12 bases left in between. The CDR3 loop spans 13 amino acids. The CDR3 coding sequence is TGTGCCAGCAGCCCCCTCGAGGGTGATACGCAGTATTTT. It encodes CASSPLEGDTQYF.

Written as DNA, the CDR3 is TGTGCCAGCAGCAAAGCTCAGGCCAGCGGCCGTGGAAACACCATATATTTT. This sequence encodes CASSKAQASGRGNTIYF. The rearrangement joins TRBV21-1 to TRBJ1-3. TRBV21-1 is noted as a pseudogene. The CDR3 consists of 17 residues.

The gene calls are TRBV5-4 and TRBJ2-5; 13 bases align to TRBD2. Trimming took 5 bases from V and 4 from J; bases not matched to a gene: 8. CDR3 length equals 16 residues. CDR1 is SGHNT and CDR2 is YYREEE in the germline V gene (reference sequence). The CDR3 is CASRGGLAGEGETQYF. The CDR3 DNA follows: TGTGCCAGCAGGGGTGGACTAGCGGGAGAGGGAGAGACCCAGTACTTC. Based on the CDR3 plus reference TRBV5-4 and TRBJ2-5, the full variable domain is ETGVTQSPTHLIKTRGQQVTLRCSSQSGHNTVSWYQQALGQGPQFIFQYYREEENGRGNFPPRFSGLQFPNYSSELNVNALELDDSALYLCASRGGLAGEGETQYFGPGTRLLVL.